This T cell receptor beta chain comes out of a study of naive and memory T cell subsets. General study results and limits: In naive cells, over 95% of TCR sequences were seen only once.

Worth noting for this clonotype: Its specificity is unknown.

The beta constant-region primer was an equimolar mix of two oligonucleotides covering TRBC1 and TRBC2. Ligation attached a single-stranded oligonucleotide with a 12-nucleotide UMI and the SP2 primer to the cDNA 3' end. TCRdb used MiXCR to reprocess the UMI-ligation and nested PCR reads, holding one entry per CDR3 protein. The data contain 130,000 to 150,000 distinct CDR3 sequences, 15% to 20% of them singletons. Germline CDR1 SGHTA, CDR2 FQGNSA. The CDR3 is 13 residues long. V dropped 5 bases and J dropped 5 bases, with 12 bases sitting between them. The chain employs TRBV7-2 and TRBJ1-1; D unclear. The sequence came from a human donor in good health. The sequenced sample consisted of naive CD4+ T cells from blood. Here the CDR3 DNA reads TGTGCCAGCAGCGGCCGGTTGGGGACTGAAGCTTTCTTT. It encodes CASSGRLGTEAFF.